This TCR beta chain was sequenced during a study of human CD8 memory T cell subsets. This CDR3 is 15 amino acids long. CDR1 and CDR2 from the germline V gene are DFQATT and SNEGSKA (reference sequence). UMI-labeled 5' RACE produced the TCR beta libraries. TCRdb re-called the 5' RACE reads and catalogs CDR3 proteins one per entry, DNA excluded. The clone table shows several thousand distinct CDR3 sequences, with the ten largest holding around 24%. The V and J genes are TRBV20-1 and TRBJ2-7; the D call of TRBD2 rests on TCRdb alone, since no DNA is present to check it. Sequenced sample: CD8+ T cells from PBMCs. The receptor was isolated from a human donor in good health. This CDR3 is CSARDYGLVDYEQYF.